This TCR beta chain was retrieved from a study of cytomegalovirus exposure and HLA in healthy donors. This clone has only a few counts. Antigen unknown. Amplification used 60 Vbeta primers and 13 Jbeta primers. Data came from immunoSEQ multiplex PCR; TCRdb stores just in-frame clones and leaves some out. Of approximately 83,000 clones listed, 70% to 90% were seen once; the top ten hold approximately 2%. Study-wide points: A later analysis reportedly found fewer N-insertions in an Asian-associated ancestry cluster than the roughly 730-donor mean.

The trim removed 5 bases at V and 5 bases at J, leaving 12 bases unmatched. Germline values: CDR1 SGHRS, CDR2 YFSETQ. The CDR3 has 15 residues. This TCR was sampled from a man younger than 30 in good health and CMV-seronegative. Sequencing was carried out using PBMCs. The chain carries TRBV5-1 and TRBJ2-5; the match to TRBD1 covers 7 bases. The CDR3 region has the DNA TGCGCCAGCAGGTACGAGGGGGCTACGGGGGAGACCCAGTACTTC. Its translation: CASRYEGATGETQYF.